A single T cell receptor (beta chain) is shown here with its context. The CDR3 length is 15 residues. Germline CDR1 and CDR2: MNHNY and SVGAGI (reference sequence). V lost 1 base to trimming and J lost 4 bases, with 10 bases between them. This record comes from a study of shared clonotypes between healthy human individuals. As defined, naive CD8 cells were CD45RO-negative and positively selected for CCR7, with terminally differentiated effector memory CD45RA+ cells excluded. Donors were Caucasian adults residing in Nashville, Tennessee, USA. For every subset, genomic DNA was evenly distributed across several immunoSEQ plates. Libraries were prepared by immunoSEQ multiplex PCR; TCRdb keeps only in-frame clonotypes and omits some of them. Of 2 million to 2.5 million clones listed, about 95% are singletons.

The sample consisted of naive CD8+ T cells sorted from blood. The rearrangement joins TRBV6-6 to TRBJ2-2, with D hard to call. The origin of this receptor is a man aged 18 to 29 in good health. DNA of the CDR3: TGTGCCAGCAGTTACTTTACTCGGTCCACCGGGGAGCTGTTTTTT. Translation: CASSYFTRSTGELFF.